This T cell receptor beta chain was found in a study of response to subunit inactivated influenza vaccine. TCRdb fed the RT-PCR reads into MiXCR, producing one record per CDR3 protein. Among about 520,000 distinct CDR3 sequences listed, approximately 11% were seen once. Findings and caveats of the study: It was suggested by the authors that few new T cells are recruited by each seasonal influenza vaccination.

In this sample, this clonotype turned up many times. Antigen: not known. CDR1 and CDR2 from the germline V gene are SQVTM and ANQGSEA. This CDR3 comprises 13 residues. V lost 6 bases and J lost 2; bases outside the gene matches: 3. The input for sequencing was PBMCs from blood, taken about 6 weeks after vaccination. This chain connects TRBV29-1 to TRBJ2-7, with 11 bases aligning to TRBD2. The clonotype was recovered from a man in his forties or fifties who received an inactivated influenza vaccine. The CDR3 bases are TGCAGCGTCCGACTAGCGGGGACCTACGAGCAGTACTTC. It is translated as CSVRLAGTYEQYF.